One and the same sample provided the 21 T cell receptor beta chains below, sequenced in a study of blood T cell repertoires in COVID-19. Clones were read by immunoSEQ multiplex PCR, and TCRdb kept only the in-frame ones, dropping some. The sample has over 140,000 clones, approximately 80% seen once. The sample taken for sequencing was peripheral blood. The receptors were gathered from an elderly woman with active or convalescent COVID-19.

The V call is TRBV4-1, the J call TRBJ1-3; tentatively, D is TRBD1 (5 bases). The V end was cut by 1 base, the J end by 0 bases, with 13 bases between. The CDR3 runs to 17 residues. CDR1 and CDR2 (germline): MGHRA, YSYEKL. CDR3 protein: CASSQATQGYSGNTIYF. The CDR3 DNA reads TGCGCCAGCAGCCAAGCGACCCAGGGCTACTCTGGAAACACCATATATTTT.

The V and J genes are TRBV5-1 and TRBJ2-2, with a possible D match to TRBD1 (7 bases). Trimming left V 6 bases short and J 3 bases short, with 18 bases between. The CDR3 has 16 amino acids. Germline V CDR1 and CDR2: SGHRS, YFSETQ. The CDR3 DNA follows: TGCGCCAGCAAGGTCGGGGGACAGTACCACACCGGGGAGCTGTTTTTT. This sequence encodes CASKVGGQYHTGELFF.

V usage is TRBV29-1 and J usage is TRBJ1-2, with 10 bases matching TRBD1. The germline V gene encodes CDR1 SQVTM and CDR2 ANQGSEA. Trimming took 8 bases from V and 8 from J; bases not matched to a gene: 11. The CDR3 totals 13 residues. CDR3 protein: CSTTSGTGVGYTF. DNA for the CDR3: TGCAGCACCACATCCGGGACAGGGGTGGGCTACACCTTC.

The chain links TRBV24-1 to TRBJ1-5; 11 nucleotides match TRBD1. V was clipped by 9 bases and J by 5 bases; unmatched bases: 2. The CDR3 is 13 amino acids. Germline V CDR1 and CDR2: KGHDR, SFDVKD. The CDR3 coding sequence is TGTGCCACCGGGGACAGGGGGTATCAGCCCCAGCATTTT. This gives the protein CATGDRGYQPQHF.

In this sample, this clone turned up many times. The V and J genes are TRBV19 and TRBJ1-2; D ambiguous. The CDR3 extends over 11 amino acids. V gave up 6 bases and J gave up 2 bases, with 4 bases separating them. Germline values: CDR1 LNHDA, CDR2 SQIVND (reference sequence). The chain's CDR3 is CASRENYGYTF. The CDR3 DNA sequence: TGTGCCAGTAGGGAGAACTATGGCTACACCTTC.

Many counts were recorded for this clone. V and J are TRBV28 and TRBJ1-6, with D maybe TRBD1 (5 bases). V was cut by 7 bases and J by 13 bases, with 17 bases left in between. The CDR3 is made up of 13 amino acids. CDR1 and CDR2 from the germline V gene are MDHEN and SYDVKM. The CDR3 DNA follows: TGTGCCAGCACCCTAAGGGCAGGGAGGCCCCTCCACTTT. Translated, it gives CASTLRAGRPLHF.

About this clone itself: A much larger clonotype is one base distant, so this may be a read error. The V call is TRBV30, the J call TRBJ1-1; perhaps TRBD1 as D (6 bases). Germline values: CDR1 GTSNPN, CDR2 SVGIG (reference sequence). The CDR3 consists of 13 residues. Trimming left V 2 bases short and J 0 bases short, with 7 bases between. The CDR3 loop is CAWSTGMNTEAFF. The CDR3 region has the DNA TGTGCCTGGAGTACAGGGATGAACACTGAAGCTTTCTTT. The variable domain in full, completed from reference TRBV30 and TRBJ1-1, reads SQTIHQWPATLVQPVGSPLSLECTVEGTSNPNLYWYRQAAGRGLQLLFYSVGIGQISSEVPQNLSASRPQDRQFILSSKKLLLSDSGFYLCAWSTGMNTEAFFGQGTRLTVV.

V usage is TRBV9 and J usage is TRBJ1-1; possibly TRBD1 for D (6 bases). The CDR3 runs to 13 residues. Germline V CDR1 and CDR2: SGDLS, YYNGEE. The V end lost 4 bases, the J end lost 7 bases, and 14 bases lay between the germline ends. The chain's CDR3 is CASSKDVQGEAFF. CDR3 coding DNA: TGTGCCAGCAGCAAAGACGTACAGGGTGAAGCTTTCTTT.

This chain joins TRBV2 and TRBJ1-1; TRBD1 might be the D (5 bases). The germline gives CDR1 SNHLY, CDR2 FYNNEI. The CDR3 totals 15 residues. V lost 8 bases and J 0 bases, leaving 16 bases between the germline ends. The CDR3 DNA follows: TGTGCCAGCGGGTGGGGCAGAATGATGAACACTGAAGCTTTCTTT. Translation gives CASGWGRMMNTEAFF.

This clone was seen more than once but under ten times. V is TRBV7-9 and J is TRBJ1-3; no definite D call. Germline values: CDR1 SEHNR, CDR2 FQNEAQ (reference sequence). CDR3 length: 17 amino acids. V lost 6 bases and J 0 bases, leaving 18 bases between the germline ends. In nucleotides, the CDR3 is TGTGCCAGCAGACCCGAGTTGGGCTCCCTCTCTGGAAACACCATATATTTT. Translated, it gives CASRPELGSLSGNTIYF.

V usage is TRBV10-3 and J usage is TRBJ2-2; D ambiguous. The V end lost 7 bases, the J end lost 1 base, and 7 bases lay between the germline ends. Germline V gene data show CDR1 as ENHRY and CDR2 as SYGVKD. The CDR3 consists of 13 residues. The CDR3, as DNA: TGTGCCATCATTAGCTTGAACACCGGGGAGCTGTTTTTT. Encoded protein: CAIISLNTGELFF.

The gene calls are TRBV2 and TRBJ1-2; 10 nucleotides agree with TRBD1. This CDR3 has 13 amino acids. Trimming cost V 8 bases and J 5 bases; bases outside gene matches: 5. CDR1 is SNHLY and CDR2 is FYNNEI in the germline V gene. CDR3 region: CASSGTGAYGYTF. The DNA for the CDR3 is TGTGCCAGCTCCGGGACAGGGGCTTATGGCTACACCTTC.

In its sample, this clone was seen a few times. The gene calls are TRBV2 and TRBJ1-2; the D is unclear. The CDR3 covers 16 residues. V was shortened by 1 base and J by 6 bases, with 18 bases between the two germline ends. CDR1 is SNHLY, CDR2 FYNNEI, per germline. CDR3 sequence reads: CASSEESGGVFNGYTF. The CDR3, as DNA: TGTGCCAGCAGTGAAGAGTCCGGCGGGGTATTCAATGGCTACACCTTC.

The genes are TRBV2 and TRBJ2-1, with D possibly being TRBD1 (5 bases). V was clipped by 3 bases and J by 9 bases, with 12 bases between them. The V gene's germline CDR1 is SNHLY and CDR2 FYNNEI. The CDR3 spans 13 residues. CDR3: CASSEKGIGEQFF. The DNA of the CDR3 is TGTGCCAGCAGTGAGAAGGGGATCGGTGAGCAGTTCTTC.

The V and J genes are TRBV7-8 and TRBJ2-1; TRBD1 aligns across 10 bases. V was pared by 3 bases and J by 11 bases, with 25 bases of the junction left unmatched. CDR3 length equals 20 residues. Germline V gene lookup returns CDR1 SGHVS and CDR2 FQNEAQ. The CDR3 loop reads CASSFGRARQGAKGTGQQFF. The CDR3 DNA follows: TGTGCCAGCAGCTTCGGCCGGGCACGACAGGGGGCGAAGGGGACAGGTCAGCAGTTCTTC.

This clone was counted only a few times. In the same sample, other DNA sequences code for this CDR3. This chain links TRBV28 with TRBJ1-1; D is perhaps TRBD1 (5 bases). The germline V gene encodes CDR1 MDHEN and CDR2 SYDVKM. Trimming shortened V by 5 bases and J by 1 base, and 11 bases separated the two germline ends. This CDR3 comprises 14 residues. The chain's CDR3 is CASSPPGGNTEAFF. In nucleotides, the CDR3 is TGTGCCAGCAGTCCCCCCGGGGGGAACACTGAAGCTTTCTTT.

The gene calls are TRBV5-1 and TRBJ1-6; D unclear. Germline CDR1 is SGHRS and CDR2 is YFSETQ. This CDR3 has 13 amino acids. Trimming took off 5 bases at V and 7 bases at J, with 10 bases between the two ends. The CDR3, as DNA: TGCGCCAGCAGTATATCGGGAAATTCACCCCTCCACTTT. Translated: CASSISGNSPLHF. Combining the CDR3 with reference TRBV5-1 and TRBJ1-6 gives the whole variable domain KAGVTQTPRYLIKTRGQQVTLSCSPISGHRSVSWYQQTPGQGLQFLFEYFSETQRNKGNFPGRFSGRQFSNSRSEMNVSTLELGDSALYLCASSISGNSPLHFGNGTRLTVT.

This clone was recorded a few times. The V and J genes are TRBV15 and TRBJ1-6, with 9 nucleotides matching TRBD1. The germline V gene has CDR1 LNHNV and CDR2 YYDKDF (reference sequence). V dropped 6 bases and J dropped 4; count of bases not matched to a gene: 7. This CDR3 spans 16 amino acids. CDR3 nucleotide sequence: TGTGCCACCAGTCTGGGGGGACAGGGATATAATTCACCCCTCCACTTT. Translated: CATSLGGQGYNSPLHF.

The chain joins TRBV27 to TRBJ1-1; weak D call: TRBD1 (5 bases). The germline V and J ends were trimmed by 6 bases and 6 bases, with 20 bases remaining between them. Germline lookup yields CDR1 MNHEY and CDR2 SMNVEV (reference sequence). The CDR3 consists of 15 residues. The CDR3: CASRGRGLRSAEAFF. For the CDR3, the DNA is TGTGCCAGCAGGGGGAGGGGACTGAGGAGTGCTGAAGCTTTCTTT.

This chain joins TRBV4-1 and TRBJ1-2, with D perhaps TRBD1 (6 bases). Germline V lookup: CDR1 MGHRA, CDR2 YSYEKL. The CDR3 totals 14 residues. The V and J ends lost 1 base and 4 bases respectively, with 10 bases between them. DNA of the CDR3: TGCGCCAGCAGCCAAGGGGCAGGGGTCTATGGCTACACCTTC. Translation gives CASSQGAGVYGYTF.

CDR3 sequence (DNA): TGTGCCAGCTCACCCGTCGGGACAGGGAACTATGGCTACACCTTC. Residues: CASSPVGTGNYGYTF. This chain uses TRBV18 with TRBJ1-2; the match to TRBD1 covers 9 bases. V dropped 3 bases and J dropped 2; count of bases not matched to a gene: 4. CDR3 size: 15 residues. Germline V gene lookup returns CDR1 KGHSH and CDR2 LQKENI.